This T cell receptor beta chain stems from a study of cytomegalovirus exposure and HLA in healthy donors. General study findings and limits: Most CMV-associated TCR beta chains appeared HLA-restricted in a later analysis. In a later analysis, TCR association rates varied by HLA locus: DRB1 most, HLA-C fewest. In vitro checks showed that a few CMV-associated chains really do target CMV antigens.

Amplification used 60 Vbeta primers and 13 Jbeta primers. Assay used: immunoSEQ multiplex PCR; TCRdb lists only in-frame clones, some missing. The sample contains roughly 100,000 clones, approximately 85% of which appear only once. A word on this clone: Antigen: not known.

The sequence derives from a man aged 25 to 40 in good health and CMV-seronegative. Sequenced sample: PBMCs.

The CDR3 DNA reads TGTGCCAGTAGTATGGTTGGGGGGAGGGGAGCCAAAAACATTCAGTACTTC. This gives the protein CASSMVGGRGAKNIQYF. The J gene is TRBJ2-4, the V gene TRBV19; 7 bases fit TRBD2. The CDR3 has 17 amino acids. V was clipped by 3 bases and J by 0 bases; unmatched bases: 8. Per germline, CDR1 LNHDA and CDR2 SQIVND (reference sequence).